Each of the 27 T cell receptor beta chains below was sequenced from the same sample in a study of blood T cells in healthy people across ages. PCR was performed a second time for roughly 7 to 11 cycles using a sample-barcoded 5' primer and a J-beta primer mix. One entry per CDR3 protein results from TCRdb running MiXCR on the 5' RACE reads. The repertoire has 650,000 or so distinct CDR3 sequences, about 50% of them found once; the top ten carry around an eighth. The sequencing sample was made of blood. Receptor source: an elderly woman in good health.

This clonotype was counted only a few times. The gene calls are TRBV7-7 and TRBJ2-5; D remains ambiguous. This CDR3 comprises 14 residues. Germline values: CDR1 SSHAT, CDR2 FNYEAQ (reference sequence). Deletions cut 5 bases from V and 1 base from J, with 11 bases between. The CDR3, as DNA: TGTGCCAGCAGCCCCGTTCGGCTCCAAGAGACCCAGTACTTC. Encoded protein: CASSPVRLQETQYF.

This clonotype was counted many times. The J gene is TRBJ2-1, the V gene TRBV5-1; D unresolved. The CDR3 totals 13 residues. V was cut by 0 bases and J by 5 bases, with 6 bases left in between. Germline lookup yields CDR1 SGHRS and CDR2 YFSETQ. CDR3: CASSLGYDNEQFF. CDR3 nucleotides: TGCGCCAGCAGCTTGGGGTACGACAATGAGCAGTTCTTC. Using reference TRBV5-1 and TRBJ2-1 for the parts outside the CDR3, the full variable domain is KAGVTQTPRYLIKTRGQQVTLSCSPISGHRSVSWYQQTPGQGLQFLFEYFSETQRNKGNFPGRFSGRQFSNSRSEMNVSTLELGDSALYLCASSLGYDNEQFFGPGTRLTVL.

The V call is TRBV20-1, the J call TRBJ2-1; no reliable D call. The V gene's germline CDR1 is DFQATT and CDR2 SNEGSKA (reference sequence). Trimming took 3 bases from V and 8 from J, leaving 8 bases between them. This CDR3 spans 11 amino acids. CDR3 DNA: TGCAGTGCTAGTGTAAAGCATGAGCAGTTCTTC. Protein sequence: CSASVKHEQFF.

The chain has TRBV20-1 and TRBJ2-1; a weak D match, TRBD2 (6 bases). CDR1 is DFQATT, CDR2 SNEGSKA, per germline (reference sequence). The V and J ends lost 6 bases and 2 bases respectively, with 17 bases between them. The CDR3 is 15 residues long. The CDR3 is CSAAGTSVTYNEQFF. The CDR3 bases are TGCAGTGCGGCCGGGACTTCCGTAACCTACAATGAGCAGTTCTTC.

The J gene is TRBJ2-5, the V gene TRBV29-1; 11 bases map to TRBD2. Germline V gene data show CDR1 as SQVTM and CDR2 as ANQGSEA. V was pared by 7 bases and J by 11 bases, with 15 bases of the junction left unmatched. This CDR3 spans 14 amino acids. The CDR3 DNA sequence: TGCAGCGACCAAGTAGCGGGGGGGTACAATGAGCAGTACTTC. Translation: CSDQVAGGYNEQYF.

The rearrangement uses TRBV5-6 and TRBJ2-1; D uncertain. V was pared by 1 base and J by 1 base, with 12 bases between. This CDR3 has 16 amino acids. Germline V gene sequence: CDR1 SGHDT, CDR2 YYEEEE. CDR3 sequence reads: CASSLKGFNSYNEQFF. The CDR3 coding sequence is TGTGCCAGCAGCTTGAAAGGGTTTAATTCCTACAATGAGCAGTTCTTC.

This clonotype has ten or more counts. V is TRBV24-1 and J is TRBJ2-7; tentatively, D is TRBD2 (5 bases). The V gene's germline CDR1 is KGHDR and CDR2 SFDVKD. Trimming took 9 bases from V and 2 from J, leaving 19 bases between them. The CDR3 consists of 15 residues. The CDR3 sequence: CATQNSAGPAYEQYF. CDR3 nucleotides: TGTGCCACCCAAAATAGCGCCGGCCCCGCCTACGAGCAGTACTTC.

This chain links TRBV28 with TRBJ2-5; maybe TRBD1 (5 bases). Trimming shortened V by 7 bases and J by 2 bases, and 8 bases separated the two germline ends. The germline gives CDR1 MDHEN, CDR2 SYDVKM. The CDR3 is 12 amino acids. This CDR3 is CASTQGQETQYF. The CDR3 bases are TGTGCCAGCACCCAGGGTCAAGAGACCCAGTACTTC.

There are many counts of this clonotype. This rearrangement joins TRBV6-6 to TRBJ2-7, with D possibly matching TRBD2 (6 bases). The V end lost 5 bases, the J end lost 3 bases, and 17 bases lay between the germline ends. This CDR3 has 15 amino acids. Germline-derived CDR1 and CDR2 are MNHNY and SVGAGI (reference sequence). CDR3 loop: CASSKGRNAVYEQYF. The CDR3 DNA follows: TGTGCCAGCAGTAAAGGGAGGAACGCAGTCTACGAGCAGTACTTC.

Remarks on this clonotype: A much bigger clone sits one base away, suggesting this may be a read error. The chain has TRBV28 and TRBJ2-7, with D perhaps matching TRBD2 (7 bases). The CDR3 covers 15 residues. The V gene lost 4 bases and the J gene lost 7 bases, with 20 bases spanning the gap. Germline CDR1 is MDHEN and CDR2 is SYDVKM. The chain's CDR3 is CASSSGGGGYNEQYF. The CDR3 coding sequence is TGTGCCAGCAGTTCCGGCGGGGGCGGCTACAATGAGCAGTACTTC.

This clonotype was found many times. This chain connects TRBV7-9 to TRBJ2-1, with D possibly called TRBD1 or TRBD2 (5 bases each). Germline V gives CDR1 SEHNR, CDR2 FQNEAQ (reference sequence). The length of the CDR3 is 12 residues. Trimming cost V 5 bases and J 8 bases, with 10 bases left between them. Here the CDR3 DNA reads TGTGCCAGCAGCATGCCGGGACATGAGCAGTTCTTC. Translation gives CASSMPGHEQFF.

In this sample, this clonotype turned up many times. The junction does not match germline at one end; this may be a read error. The chain couples TRBV28 to TRBJ2-3; the D gene is possibly TRBD1 (5 bases). Germline lookup yields CDR1 MDHEN and CDR2 SYDVKM. This CDR3 contains 12 residues. The CDR3 region is CAGSLGEGTQYF. CDR3 nucleotide sequence: TGTGCCGGCAGTTTAGGGGAAGGTACGCAGTATTTT.

The genes are TRBV3-1 and TRBJ2-1, with 8 nucleotides matching TRBD2. From germline, CDR1 is LGHDT and CDR2 YNNKEL (reference sequence). Germline trimming cut 6 bases from V and 8 bases from J; bases unmatched to any gene: 9. CDR3 size: 14 residues. The CDR3 protein is CASRSRGGLHEQFF. CDR3 sequence (DNA): TGTGCCAGCAGGTCCCGGGGGGGCCTGCATGAGCAGTTCTTC.

The rearrangement links TRBV7-2 to TRBJ2-7, with 7 bases lining up with TRBD1. Trimming removed 5 bases from V and 7 bases from J; junction bases left unmatched: 8. The germline gives CDR1 SGHTA, CDR2 FQGNSA. The CDR3 extends over 13 amino acids. The CDR3 bases are TGTGCCAGCAGCCACAGGGGCGCCGGGGAGCAGTACTTC. Its translation is CASSHRGAGEQYF. The variable domain in full, completed from reference TRBV7-2 and TRBJ2-7, reads GAGVSQSPSNKVTEKGKDVELRCDPISGHTALYWYRQSLGQGLEFLIYFQGNSAPDKSGLPSDRFSAERTGGSVSTLTIQRTQQEDSAVYLCASSHRGAGEQYFGPGTRLTVT.

V usage is TRBV7-3 and J usage is TRBJ1-1; the D gene is possibly TRBD1 (5 bases). The V and J ends lost 0 bases and 5 bases respectively, with 13 bases between them. The CDR3 runs 15 residues. Looked up from germline, CDR1 is SGHTA and CDR2 is FQGTGA. CDR3 sequence: CASSLTSVWGTEAFF. The CDR3 DNA reads TGTGCCAGCAGCTTAACCTCCGTCTGGGGGACTGAAGCTTTCTTT.

This clonotype has ten or more counts. The gene calls are TRBV12-3 or TRBV12-4 and TRBJ2-6; unclear D gene. V was clipped by 7 bases and J by 4 bases, with 14 bases between them. The CDR3 loop spans 15 amino acids. The chain's CDR3 is CASTQTVPGANVLTF. The CDR3 DNA sequence: TGTGCCAGCACTCAGACTGTTCCCGGGGCCAACGTCCTGACTTTC.

This clonotype was seen many times. The rearrangement links TRBV12-3 or TRBV12-4 to TRBJ2-3, with D possibly being TRBD2 (6 bases). V dropped 5 bases and J dropped 2 bases, with 17 bases sitting between them. The CDR3 is made up of 16 amino acids. The CDR3 coding sequence is TGTGCCAGCAGTCCCCGAGGAGGGTTACTCACAGATACGCAGTATTTT. Residues: CASSPRGGLLTDTQYF.

About this clonotype itself: This may come from a read error, since a much larger clone is one base off. The chain links TRBV12-3 or TRBV12-4 to TRBJ2-5, with D unresolved. CDR3 length: 15 residues. Here the CDR3 reads CASRRGGSAQGTQYF. CDR3 in DNA: TGTGCCAGCCGTCGAGGTGGGTCGGCTCAAGGGACCCAGTACTTC.

Many counts were recorded for this clonotype. The V gene is TRBV12-3 or TRBV12-4, the J gene TRBJ2-5; 8 bases fit TRBD1. The CDR3 runs 16 residues. J gave up 2 bases and V 6 bases, and 11 bases lay outside the gene matches. In nucleotides, the CDR3 is TGTGCCAGCAGCCACTTCTCGACAGGGGAACAAGAGACCCAGTACTTC. Translated: CASSHFSTGEQETQYF.

The chain links TRBV20-1 to TRBJ2-7; tentative D call: TRBD1 (5 bases). The end of the DNA is better explained by TRBJ2-5, so the J call may be wrong. Germline-derived CDR1 and CDR2 are DFQATT and SNEGSKA (reference sequence). The CDR3 is made up of 11 amino acids. Here the CDR3 reads CSAIGEETQYF. The CDR3 bases are TGCAGTGCTATAGGGGAAGAGACCCAGTACTTC.

The count of this clonotype is one. A much larger clone lies a single base off, so this may be a read error. J is TRBJ2-3 and V is TRBV29-1; the D is unclear. The CDR3 has 13 residues. The germline CDR1 and CDR2 sequences are SQVTM and ANQGSEA. V lost 7 bases and J 2 bases, leaving 13 bases between the germline ends. The CDR3 reads CSGDRQLTDTQYF. The CDR3 DNA follows: TGCAGCGGTGATAGGCAGCTCACAGATACGCAGTATTTT.

A few counts support this clonotype. CDR3 sequence reads: CASSAKGSTDTQYF. As DNA, the CDR3 is TGTGCCAGCAGTGCGAAGGGGTCCACAGATACGCAGTATTTT. This sequence joins TRBV28 and TRBJ2-3; possible D gene TRBD1, 5 bases. Germline V CDR1 and CDR2: MDHEN, SYDVKM. V was pared by 5 bases and J by 2 bases, with 11 bases between. The CDR3 is 14 residues long.

This clonotype came up many times. The chain links TRBV6-6 to TRBJ2-1; D is possibly TRBD1 (5 bases). With 6 bases removed from V and 0 bases from J, the gap between germline ends came to 12 bases. The germline V gene encodes CDR1 MNHNY and CDR2 SVGAGI (reference sequence). The length of the CDR3 is 15 residues. Here the CDR3 reads CASSHDSYSYNEQFF. The DNA for the CDR3 is TGTGCCAGCAGCCACGACAGTTACTCCTACAATGAGCAGTTCTTC.

V is TRBV2 and J is TRBJ2-2; no clear D gene. Trimming removed 6 bases at V and 2 bases at J, with 13 bases between. Germline lookup yields CDR1 SNHLY and CDR2 FYNNEI. The length of the CDR3 is 15 residues. Here the CDR3 DNA reads TGTGCCAGCAGCGGCCCTATAGGAAACACCGGGGAGCTGTTTTTT. This encodes CASSGPIGNTGELFF. Complete variable domain (other parts from reference TRBV2 and TRBJ2-2): EPEVTQTPSHQVTQMGQEVILRCVPISNHLYFYWYRQILGQKVEFLVSFYNNEISEKSEIFDDQFSVERPDGSNFTLKIRSTKLEDSAMYFCASSGPIGNTGELFFGEGSRLTVL.

In its sample, this clonotype was seen once. This clone may be a read error of a much larger clone one base away. The J gene is TRBJ2-1, the V gene TRBV7-2; the D is unclear. The V end was cut by 4 bases, the J end by 10 bases, with 14 bases between. From germline, CDR1 is SGHTA and CDR2 FQGNSA. The CDR3 consists of 13 residues. CDR3 in amino acids: CASSSSLTTEQFF. DNA for the CDR3: TGTGCCAGCAGCTCCTCTTTGACCACCGAGCAGTTCTTC.

Remarks on this clonotype: A clone one base away is much larger, so this may be a read error. This chain links TRBV9 with TRBJ2-1; D is undetermined. The germline V gene has CDR1 SGDLS and CDR2 YYNGEE. This CDR3 has 12 amino acids. V lost 0 bases, J lost 8 bases, and 6 bases lay in between. The CDR3 is CASSVVHDEQFF. CDR3 nucleotide sequence: TGTGCCAGCAGCGTAGTACACGATGAGCAGTTCTTC. The full variable domain, with the rest looked up from reference TRBV9 and TRBJ2-1, is DSGVTQTPKHLITATGQRVTLRCSPRSGDLSVYWYQQSLDQGLQFLIQYYNGEERAKGNILERFSAQQFPDLHSELNLSSLELGDSALYFCASSVVHDEQFFGPGTRLTVL.

A word on this clonotype: Being one base from a much bigger clone, this may be a read error. V usage is TRBV20-1 and J usage is TRBJ1-1; D remains ambiguous. Germline CDR1 DFQATT, CDR2 SNEGSKA (reference sequence). Trimming took 5 bases from V and 1 from J, leaving 11 bases between them. There are 13 residues in the CDR3. CDR3 nucleotide sequence: TGCAGTGCTCGTCCCCATGGGAACACTGAAGCTTTCTTT. Translation gives CSARPHGNTEAFF.